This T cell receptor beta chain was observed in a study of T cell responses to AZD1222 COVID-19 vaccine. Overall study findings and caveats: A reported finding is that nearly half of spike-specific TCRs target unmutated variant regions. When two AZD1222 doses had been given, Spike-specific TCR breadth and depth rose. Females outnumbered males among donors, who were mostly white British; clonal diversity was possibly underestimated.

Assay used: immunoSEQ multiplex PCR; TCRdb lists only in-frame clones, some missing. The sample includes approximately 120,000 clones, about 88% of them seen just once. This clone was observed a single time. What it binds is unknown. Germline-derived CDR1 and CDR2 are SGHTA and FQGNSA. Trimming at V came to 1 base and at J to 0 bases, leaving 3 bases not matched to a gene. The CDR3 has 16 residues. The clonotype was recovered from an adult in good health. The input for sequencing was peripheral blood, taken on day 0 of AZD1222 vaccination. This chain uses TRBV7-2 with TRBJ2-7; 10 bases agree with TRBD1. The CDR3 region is CASSLGTGGNSYEQYF. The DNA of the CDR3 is TGTGCCAGCAGCTTAGGGACAGGGGGGAACTCCTACGAGCAGTACTTC.